This TCR beta chain is drawn from a study of T cell changes during pregnancy in multiple sclerosis (dated by TCRdb to between 2018 and 2020). For context, the study as a whole: The study examined how the T cell repertoire changed over the course of pregnancy in women with multiple sclerosis.

Receptors were amplified or captured by the immunoSEQ multiplex PCR assay. Held by TCRdb, this immuneACCESS table contains in-frame sequences only and omits some clones. Under half of the omission traces to an unresolved V gene where checked; the cause of the rest is unknown. In this sample the table shows about 43,000 clones, about nine tenths of which occur a single time. Jointly, the top ten make up 4.7% of the sample. The CDR3 runs 14 residues from the cysteine to the phenylalanine. The only DNA kept is the CDR3, 42 bases in frame from the first base. Trimming takes 6 bases off V and 10 bases off J; junction bases not matched to a gene: 8. The germline V gene provides CDR1 MNHEY and CDR2 SVGAGI. This clone is medium-sized (0.01 to 0.1%) in terms of sample share. The antigen it binds to is not known. No base quality information exists; no much larger clone differs at one position.

The specimen was peripheral blood, collected in the second trimester of pregnancy. Recombination linked TRBV6-5 to TRBJ1-6; the junction holds 8 bases that match TRBD1. The source is a female donor in good health, enrolled as a control in a pregnancy study. The CDR3 amino acid sequence is: CASSTDRDYSPLHF. The DNA sequence is as follows: TGTGCCAGCAGCACGGACAGGGATTACTCACCCCTCCACTTT.